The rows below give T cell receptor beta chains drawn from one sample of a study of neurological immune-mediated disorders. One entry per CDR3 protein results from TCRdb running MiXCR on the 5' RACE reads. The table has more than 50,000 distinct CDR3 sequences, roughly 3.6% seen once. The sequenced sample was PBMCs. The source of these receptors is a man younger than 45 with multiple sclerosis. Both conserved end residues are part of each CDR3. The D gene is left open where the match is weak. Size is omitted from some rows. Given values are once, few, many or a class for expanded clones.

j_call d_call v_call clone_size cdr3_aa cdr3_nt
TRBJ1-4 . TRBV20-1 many CSARDPQGSEKLFF TGCAGTGCTAGAGATCCCCAGGGGTCGGAAAAACTGTTTTTT
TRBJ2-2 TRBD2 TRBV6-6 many CASSYQRGDTGELFF TGTGCCAGCAGTTACCAGCGGGGGGACACCGGGGAGCTGTTTTTT
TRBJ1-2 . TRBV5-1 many CASSWGPGDYGYTF TGCGCCAGCAGCTGGGGGCCGGGAGACTATGGCTACACCTTC
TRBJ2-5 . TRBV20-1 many CSARDLAGLGREETQYF TGCAGTGCTAGAGATTTGGCGGGGCTTGGTAGAGAAGAGACCCAGTACTTC
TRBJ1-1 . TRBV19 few CASSWPNLATEAFF TGTGCCAGTAGTTGGCCAAACCTGGCCACTGAAGCTTTCTTT
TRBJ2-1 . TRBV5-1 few CASSLFGSLGDNEQFF TGCGCCAGCAGCTTGTTCGGCAGCCTGGGCGACAATGAGCAGTTCTTC
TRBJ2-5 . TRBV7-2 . CASAAGFQETQYF TGTGCCAGCGCCGCGGGATTCCAAGAGACCCAGTACTTC
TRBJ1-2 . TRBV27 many CASSMDRSYGYTF TGTGCCAGCAGTATGGACAGATCCTATGGCTACACCTTC
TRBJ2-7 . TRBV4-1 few CASSSRKGYEQYF TGCGCCAGCAGCTCCCGAAAGGGCTACGAGCAGTACTTC
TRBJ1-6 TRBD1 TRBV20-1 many CSAVTGVNSPLNF TGCAGTGCCGTCACAGGGGTGAATTCACCCCTCAACTTT
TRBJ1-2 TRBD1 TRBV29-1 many CSVDRGRTYGYTF TGCAGCGTTGACAGGGGGCGGACCTATGGCTACACCTTC